The 10 T cell receptor beta chains below come from one sample, sequenced in a study of T cell clones after liver transplantation. Repertoires were generated with immunoSEQ multiplex PCR, while TCRdb's copy carries only in-frame clones and drops some. The table shows tens of thousands of clones, with over 80% occurring only once. This sample comprised CD4+ T cells from blood, obtained roughly 3.5 years after liver transplant. The receptors were sampled from a human patient who received a liver transplant. Part of the T cells may come from the graft donor.

V usage is TRBV7-9 and J usage is TRBJ1-2; 8 positions agree with TRBD1. The CDR3 sequence is 12 residues long. CDR1 is SEHNR, CDR2 FQNEAQ, per germline (reference sequence). Germline trimming cut 1 base from V and 8 bases from J; bases unmatched to any gene: 0. Here the CDR3 reads CASSLGQGGYTF. Here the CDR3 DNA reads TGTGCCAGCAGCTTAGGACAGGGGGGCTACACCTTC.

This chain connects TRBV28 to TRBJ1-2; 9 bases map to TRBD1. The CDR3 has 14 residues. Losses at the gene ends were 5 bases for V and 4 bases for J; bases not matched to a gene: 5. Germline CDR1 is MDHEN and CDR2 is SYDVKM. The CDR3 DNA reads TGTGCCAGCAGTATAGGGACAGGGCGCTATGGCTACACCTTC. Translation gives CASSIGTGRYGYTF.

The chain couples TRBV2 to TRBJ1-1; perhaps TRBD1 as D (5 bases). Trimming left V 8 bases short and J 0 bases short, with 22 bases between. The CDR3 contains 17 residues. Germline lookup yields CDR1 SNHLY and CDR2 FYNNEI. CDR3 sequence (DNA): TGTGCCAGCTCATTTGGGGGAGGGTCGTTCATGAACACTGAAGCTTTCTTT. Its protein product is CASSFGGGSFMNTEAFF.

The V call is TRBV2, the J call TRBJ2-7, with 8 nucleotides matching TRBD1. V dropped 4 bases and J dropped 4; count of bases not matched to a gene: 9. The CDR3 consists of 15 residues. Germline V gives CDR1 SNHLY, CDR2 FYNNEI. The chain's CDR3 is CASSGQGAFAYEQYF. The CDR3 DNA sequence: TGTGCCAGCAGTGGCCAGGGGGCGTTTGCATACGAGCAGTACTTC.

CDR3 sequence reads: CASSFIGREDYEQYF. The CDR3 bases are TGTGCCAGCAGCTTTATCGGTCGGGAGGACTACGAGCAGTACTTC. The chain carries TRBV11-2 and TRBJ2-7; 7 nucleotides align to TRBD2. With 3 bases clipped from V and 3 bases from J, the junction kept 8 bases outside the gene matches. This CDR3 region has 15 residues. Germline CDR1 is SGHAT and CDR2 is FQNNGV. Full variable domain (remainder filled in from reference TRBV11-2 and TRBJ2-7): EAGVAQSPRYKIIEKRQSVAFWCNPISGHATLYWYQQILGQGPKLLIQFQNNGVVDDSQLPKDRFSAERLKGVDSTLKIQPAKLEDSAVYLCASSFIGREDYEQYFGPGTRLTVT.

The J gene is TRBJ1-5, the V gene TRBV28; weak D call: TRBD1 (5 bases). This CDR3 has 14 residues. Germline assignment: CDR1 MDHEN and CDR2 SYDVKM. V was cut by 6 bases and J by 1 base, with 10 bases left in between. The CDR3 reads CASRGLMSNQPQHF. The DNA for the CDR3 is TGTGCCAGCAGGGGACTTATGAGCAATCAGCCCCAGCATTTT.

This clone was counted between two and nine times. The chain carries TRBV29-1 and TRBJ2-7; TRBD2 matches 13 bases. Germline V gives CDR1 SQVTM, CDR2 ANQGSEA. The J segment lost 8 bases and the V segment lost 4 bases, leaving 8 bases of the junction unmatched. The CDR3 extends over 14 amino acids. The CDR3 coding sequence is TGCAGCGTTGGTTTAGGGACTAGCGGGGTAAAGCAGTACTTC. Its protein is CSVGLGTSGVKQYF.

V is TRBV7-2 and J is TRBJ1-1, with D perhaps matching TRBD1 (5 bases). Germline V gene lookup returns CDR1 SGHTA and CDR2 FQGNSA. Deletions cut 5 bases from V and 6 bases from J, with 13 bases between. The CDR3 covers 13 residues. Here the CDR3 reads CASSPQRGPEAFF. CDR3 sequence (DNA): TGTGCCAGCAGCCCACAACGGGGCCCTGAAGCTTTCTTT.

V usage is TRBV6-1 and J usage is TRBJ2-2, with no clear D. The length of the CDR3 is 12 residues. V was trimmed by 5 bases and J by 5 bases, leaving 6 bases between them. The germline gives CDR1 MNHNS, CDR2 SASEGT. CDR3 DNA sequence: TGTGCCAGCAGTCTTCGGACCGGGGAGCTGTTTTTT. This encodes CASSLRTGELFF.

The V call is TRBV5-4, the J call TRBJ1-1; 10 bases line up with TRBD1. CDR3 size: 16 residues. Germline V CDR1 and CDR2: SGHNT, YYREEE (reference sequence). Germline trimming cut 0 bases from V and 2 bases from J; bases unmatched to any gene: 4. CDR3 in amino acids: CASSLGGDRGNTEAFF. For the CDR3, the DNA is TGTGCCAGCAGCTTGGGGGGGGACAGGGGTAACACTGAAGCTTTCTTT.